The subject of this entry is one T cell receptor beta chain. Each CDR3 protein is one row after TCRdb ran MiXCR on the 5' RACE reads. The sample contains some 12,000 distinct CDR3 sequences, just over 50% of which appear only once. Germline-derived CDR1 and CDR2 are DFQATT and SNEGSKA (reference sequence). The CDR3 covers 12 residues. V dropped 7 bases and J dropped 0 bases, with 10 bases sitting between them. Cells sorted as Tregs were CD4+, CD25+ and CD127-/low. The chain uses TRBV20-1 and TRBJ2-7; D not certain. Sequenced sample: tumor-infiltrating Tregs sorted from the breast tumor. The receptor was derived from a female donor with breast cancer. DNA of the CDR3: TGCAGTGTTTCCGTTAACTCCTACGAGCAGTACTTC. The encoded protein is CSVSVNSYEQYF.